This TCR beta chain derives from a study of blood T cell repertoires in COVID-19. The table came from immunoSEQ multiplex PCR; TCRdb's copy has only in-frame clones and leaves some out. The repertoire holds approximately 200,000 clones, with just under 85% as singletons. Trimming stripped 0 bases from V and 4 bases from J, with 9 bases between. The CDR3 covers 14 residues. Germline V gene data show CDR1 as SGHTA and CDR2 as FQGTGA. Material: peripheral blood. The clonotype was recovered from a human donor with acute or convalescent COVID-19. The donor label of this sample is uncertain. The rearrangement joins TRBV7-3 to TRBJ1-1; no clear D gene. This CDR3 is CASSLTSRSTEAFF. CDR3 sequence (DNA): TGTGCCAGCAGCTTAACGTCCAGAAGCACTGAAGCTTTCTTT.